This T cell receptor beta chain was recovered during a study of T cells after posttransplantation cyclophosphamide. Regarding the study as a whole: TRB overlap between skin or GI tissue T cells and blood was limited.

Measured with immunoSEQ multiplex PCR; TCRdb has only the in-frame clones, and not every one. This sample carries 4,000 or so clones, 81% of them seen once, and the ten largest clones take about 19%. A marrow graft followed busulfan-fludarabine conditioning, with cyclophosphamide on days +3 and +4. A note on this clone: The target antigen is unknown.

The V gene end was trimmed by 3 bases and the J gene end by 7 bases; junction bases not matched to a gene: 8. The CDR3 length is 14 residues. The germline V gene encodes CDR1 KGHSH and CDR2 LQKENI. Sample: PBMCs, taken after an allogeneic stem cell transplant with post-transplant cyclophosphamide. This chain uses TRBV18 with TRBJ2-7; TRBD1 aligns across 8 bases. This clonotype originated in a female patient in her 50s who received an allogeneic stem cell transplant from a related donor, was CMV-positive, and had no GVHD. Some T cells could come from the graft donor. CDR3 sequence (DNA): TGTGCCAGCTCACCGCAGACAGGGGAGGAAGAGCAGTACTTC. Encoded protein: CASSPQTGEEEQYF.